The 5 T cell receptor beta chains given below trace back to one sample, sequenced in a study of T cell responses to AZD1222 COVID-19 vaccine. TCRdb's copy holds only in-frame clones and misses some; the assay was immunoSEQ multiplex PCR. The sample includes some 140,000 clones, 88% of them seen just once. The input for sequencing was peripheral blood, taken on day 0 of AZD1222 vaccination. These TCRs come from an adult in good health.

The chain links TRBV21-1 to TRBJ1-6. TRBV21-1 is a documented pseudogene. The CDR3 has 16 amino acids. CDR3 protein: CASSCGGGRQLTPLHF. Written as DNA, the CDR3 is TGTGCCAGCAGCTGCGGGGGTGGAAGGCAGCTTACACCCCTCCACTTT.

The chain links TRBV12-3 or TRBV12-4 to TRBJ2-1; a weak D match, TRBD2 (5 bases). Trimming took 5 bases from V and 7 from J, leaving 12 bases between them. The length of the CDR3 is 13 residues. This chain's CDR3 is CASSRDLGNEQFF. CDR3 sequence (DNA): TGTGCCAGCAGTCGGGATCTAGGGAATGAGCAGTTCTTC.

The chain uses TRBV4-1 and TRBJ1-1, with 8 nucleotides matching TRBD1. Germline lookup yields CDR1 MGHRA and CDR2 YSYEKL. The CDR3 is 14 amino acids. V was pared by 2 bases and J by 6 bases, with 5 bases of the junction left unmatched. The CDR3 DNA reads TGCGCCAGCAGCCAACGGACAGGGAGATCTGAAGCTTTCTTT. It yields the protein CASSQRTGRSEAFF.

The rearrangement links TRBV9 to TRBJ2-1; 7 nucleotides match TRBD2. The CDR3 sequence is 16 residues long. With V trimmed by 0 bases and J by 3 bases, 6 bases remained unmatched. Germline lookup yields CDR1 SGDLS and CDR2 YYNGEE. CDR3 sequence (DNA): TGTGCCAGCAGCGTAGCTGGGGGGGTGTACTACAATGAGCAGTTCTTC. This translates into CASSVAGGVYYNEQFF.

This chain links TRBV4-1 with TRBJ1-1, with TRBD1 as a possible D gene (5 bases). This CDR3 contains 12 residues. Trimming shortened V by 1 base and J by 11 bases, and 11 bases separated the two germline ends. Germline V CDR1 and CDR2: MGHRA, YSYEKL. This CDR3 is CASSQGGGRAFF. For the CDR3, the DNA is TGCGCCAGCAGCCAAGGTGGGGGTCGGGCTTTCTTT.